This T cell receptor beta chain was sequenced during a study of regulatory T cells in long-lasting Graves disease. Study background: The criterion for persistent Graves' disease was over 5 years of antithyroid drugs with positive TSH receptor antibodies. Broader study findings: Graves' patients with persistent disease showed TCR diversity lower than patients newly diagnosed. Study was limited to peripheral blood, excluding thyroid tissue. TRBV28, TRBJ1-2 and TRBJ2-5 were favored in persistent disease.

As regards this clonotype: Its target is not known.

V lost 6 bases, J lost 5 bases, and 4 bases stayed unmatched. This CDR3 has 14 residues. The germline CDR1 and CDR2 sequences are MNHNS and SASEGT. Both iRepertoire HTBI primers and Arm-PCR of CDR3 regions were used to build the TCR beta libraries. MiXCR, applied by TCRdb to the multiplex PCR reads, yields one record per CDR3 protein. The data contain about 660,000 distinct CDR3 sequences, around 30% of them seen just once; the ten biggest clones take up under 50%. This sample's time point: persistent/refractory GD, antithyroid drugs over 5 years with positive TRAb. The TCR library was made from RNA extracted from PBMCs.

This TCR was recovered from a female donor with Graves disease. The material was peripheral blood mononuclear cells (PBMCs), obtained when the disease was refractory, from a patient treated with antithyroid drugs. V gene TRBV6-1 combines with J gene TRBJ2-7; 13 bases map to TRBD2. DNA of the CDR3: TGTGCCAGCAGACTAGCGGGAGGGGGACACGAGCAGTACTTC. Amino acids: CASRLAGGGHEQYF.